Listed here is a single T cell receptor (beta chain). Other DNA sequences in the sample encode the same CDR3. The data were taken from a study of T cell changes during pregnancy in multiple sclerosis. The repertoire was sequenced with immunoSEQ multiplex PCR; TCRdb's copy has only in-frame clones and lacks some. This sample has approximately 70,000 clones, with roughly 94% found just once. The CDR3 sequence is 12 residues long. The germline V gene has CDR1 SNHLY and CDR2 FYNNEI. V was clipped by 3 bases and J by 3 bases, with 5 bases between them. The sequencing here drew on CD4+ T cells from peripheral blood mononuclear cells, taken after pregnancy. The genes are TRBV2 and TRBJ2-5, with a weak D call TRBD1 (5 bases). The receptor's source is a female donor with multiple sclerosis, enrolled in a pregnancy study. The CDR3 spells CASSETEETQYF. DNA of the CDR3: TGTGCCAGCAGTGAGACAGAAGAGACCCAGTACTTC.